The TCR beta chain described here comes from a study of blood T cells in healthy people across ages. PCR was performed a second time for about 7 to 12 cycles using a sample-barcoded 5' primer and a J-beta primer mix. In TCRdb, the 5' RACE reads were re-called with MiXCR into one record per CDR3 protein. The sample has 1.5 million or so distinct CDR3 sequences, 40% to 45% seen once. CDR3 length: 15 amino acids. V lost 1 base, J lost 2 bases, and 15 bases lay in between. Germline loops: CDR1 SQVTM, CDR2 ANQGSEA. Sequenced sample: blood. The source of this sequence is a woman between 18 and 30 years old in good health. The chain has TRBV29-1 and TRBJ2-7; D is perhaps TRBD1 or TRBD2 (6 bases each). The DNA for the CDR3 is TGCAGCGTTGAAGGTGGGGGGCAAAGCCCCTACGAGCAGTACTTC. This encodes CSVEGGGQSPYEQYF.